This T cell receptor beta chain was obtained from a study of spatial heterogeneity in lung cancer. Study-wide results and limits: Blood carried ubiquitous expanded tumor TCRs more at resection than follow-up.

On each TCR cDNA molecule, a unique molecular identifier was present. TCRdb fed the 5' RACE reads into MiXCR, producing one record per CDR3 protein. The repertoire consists of over 9,500 distinct CDR3 sequences, with more than 3% occurring once and the leading ten covering around 49%. Per germline, CDR1 MDHEN and CDR2 SYDVKM. This CDR3 has 13 residues. The V gene lost 3 bases and the J gene lost 4 bases, with 10 bases spanning the gap. Noted time point: sample taken at primary tumor resection. Unsorted samples of tumor, nontumor lung or frozen PBMC had their whole RNA sequenced. Donation came from 70 or so patients with untreated early-stage non-small cell lung cancer. This clonotype was recorded many times. Its target is not known. This beta chain represents an off-target read in a library built for alpha chains; its size is of limited meaning.

The origin of this receptor is a female donor with early-stage non-small cell lung cancer. The gene calls are TRBV28 and TRBJ2-7, with TRBD1 as a possible D gene (6 bases). The source material was PBMCs, sampled at surgery. The chain's CDR3 is CASSFGTKYEQYF. The CDR3 DNA is TGTGCCAGCAGTTTCGGGACAAAGTACGAGCAGTACTTC.